The present T cell receptor beta chain was sequenced within a study of cytomegalovirus exposure and HLA in healthy donors. This clone was seen a handful of times. PCR involved 60 Vbeta and 13 Jbeta primers. Some clones are missing from TCRdb's copy, which holds only in-frame ones; the method was immunoSEQ multiplex PCR. The data show about 200,000 clones, more than 60% seen once. Sequencing was performed on PBMCs. This receptor was identified in a girl aged 2-10 years in good health and CMV-seronegative.

CDR3 loop: CASAGGAQRNTEAFF. CDR3 bases: TGTGCCAGCGCGGGCGGCGCTCAAAGAAACACTGAAGCTTTCTTT. The genes are TRBV7-9 and TRBJ1-1; D gene ambiguous. CDR1 and CDR2 from the germline V gene are SEHNR and FQNEAQ (reference sequence). CDR3 size: 15 residues. V dropped 8 bases and J dropped 2 bases, with 18 bases sitting between them. Variable domain in full (rest from reference TRBV7-9 and TRBJ1-1): DTGVSQNPRHKITKRGQNVTFRCDPISEHNRLYWYRQTLGQGPEFLTYFQNEAQLEKSRLLSDRFSAERPKGSFSTLEIQRTEQGDSAMYLCASAGGAQRNTEAFFGQGTRLTVV.